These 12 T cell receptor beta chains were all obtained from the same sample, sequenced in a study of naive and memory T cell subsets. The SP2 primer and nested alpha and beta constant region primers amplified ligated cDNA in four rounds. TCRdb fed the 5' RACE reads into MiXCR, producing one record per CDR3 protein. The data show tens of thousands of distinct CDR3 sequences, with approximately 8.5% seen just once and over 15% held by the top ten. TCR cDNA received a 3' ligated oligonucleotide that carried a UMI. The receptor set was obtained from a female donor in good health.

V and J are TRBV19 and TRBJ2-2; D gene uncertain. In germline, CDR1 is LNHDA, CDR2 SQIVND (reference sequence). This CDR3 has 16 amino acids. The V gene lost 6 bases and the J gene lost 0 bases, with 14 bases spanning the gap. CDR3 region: CASRVGGTTNTGELFF. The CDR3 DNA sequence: TGTGCCAGTAGGGTAGGCGGTACGACGAACACCGGGGAGCTGTTTTTT. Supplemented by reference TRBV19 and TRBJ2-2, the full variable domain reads DGGITQSPKYLFRKEGQNVTLSCEQNLNHDAMYWYRQDPGQGLRLIYYSQIVNDFQKGDIAEGYSVSREKKESFPLTVTSAQKNPTAFYLCASRVGGTTNTGELFFGEGSRLTVL.

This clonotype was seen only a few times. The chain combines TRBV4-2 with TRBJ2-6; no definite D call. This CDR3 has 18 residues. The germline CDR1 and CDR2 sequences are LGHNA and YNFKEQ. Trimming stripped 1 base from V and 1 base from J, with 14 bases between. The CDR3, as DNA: TGTGCCAGCAGCCAAGGGGTAGACGTAAGTTCTGGGGCCAACGTCCTGACTTTC. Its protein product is CASSQGVDVSSGANVLTF.

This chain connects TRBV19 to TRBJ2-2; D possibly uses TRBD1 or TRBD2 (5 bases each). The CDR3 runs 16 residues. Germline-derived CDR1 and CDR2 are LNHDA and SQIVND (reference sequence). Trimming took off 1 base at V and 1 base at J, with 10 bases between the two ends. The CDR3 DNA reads TGTGCCAGTAGTATAGTAGGGACCGTGAACACCGGGGAGCTGTTTTTT. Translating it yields CASSIVGTVNTGELFF.

The CDR3 loop reads CASSDSSGSDTGELFF. DNA for the CDR3: TGTGCCAGCAGTGACTCCTCAGGGTCCGACACCGGGGAGCTGTTTTTT. This chain joins TRBV6-4 and TRBJ2-2, with D possibly TRBD1 on 5 matching bases. V was cut by 0 bases and J by 3 bases, with 11 bases left in between. Per the germline V gene, CDR1 is MRHNA and CDR2 is SNTAGT. The CDR3 sequence is 16 residues long.

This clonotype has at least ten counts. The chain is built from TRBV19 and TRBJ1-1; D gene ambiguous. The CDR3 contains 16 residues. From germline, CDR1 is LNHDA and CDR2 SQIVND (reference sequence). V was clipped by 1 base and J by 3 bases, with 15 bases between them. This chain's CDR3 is CASSIGSVPGYTEAFF. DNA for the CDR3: TGTGCCAGTAGTATAGGGTCAGTACCTGGTTACACTGAAGCTTTCTTT. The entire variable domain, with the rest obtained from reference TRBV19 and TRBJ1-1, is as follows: DGGITQSPKYLFRKEGQNVTLSCEQNLNHDAMYWYRQDPGQGLRLIYYSQIVNDFQKGDIAEGYSVSREKKESFPLTVTSAQKNPTAFYLCASSIGSVPGYTEAFFGQGTRLTVV.

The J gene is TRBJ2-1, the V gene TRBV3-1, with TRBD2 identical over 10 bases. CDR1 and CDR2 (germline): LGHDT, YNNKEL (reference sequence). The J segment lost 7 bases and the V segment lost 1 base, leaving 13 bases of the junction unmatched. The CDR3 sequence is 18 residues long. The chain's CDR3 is CASSQGRSGGAAGNEQFF. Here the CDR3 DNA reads TGTGCCAGCAGCCAAGGGCGGAGCGGGGGGGCCGCGGGTAATGAGCAGTTCTTC.

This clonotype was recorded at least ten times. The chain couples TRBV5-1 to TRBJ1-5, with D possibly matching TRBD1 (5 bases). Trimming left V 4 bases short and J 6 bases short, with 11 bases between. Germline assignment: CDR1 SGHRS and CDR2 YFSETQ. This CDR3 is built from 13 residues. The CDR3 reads CASSVGVGQPQHF. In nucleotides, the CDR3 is TGCGCCAGCAGCGTGGGGGTCGGTCAGCCCCAGCATTTT. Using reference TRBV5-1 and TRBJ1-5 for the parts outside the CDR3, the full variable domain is KAGVTQTPRYLIKTRGQQVTLSCSPISGHRSVSWYQQTPGQGLQFLFEYFSETQRNKGNFPGRFSGRQFSNSRSEMNVSTLELGDSALYLCASSVGVGQPQHFGDGTRLSIL.

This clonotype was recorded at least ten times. The DNA for the CDR3 is TGCAGTGCTAGAGATTTACCGGGTGGGCTGAACACTGAAGCTTTCTTT. It codes for CSARDLPGGLNTEAFF. The chain is built from TRBV20-1 and TRBJ1-1; no clear D gene. This CDR3 spans 16 amino acids. V lost 0 bases and J 0 bases, leaving 14 bases between the germline ends. CDR1 DFQATT and CDR2 SNEGSKA come from the germline V gene (reference sequence).

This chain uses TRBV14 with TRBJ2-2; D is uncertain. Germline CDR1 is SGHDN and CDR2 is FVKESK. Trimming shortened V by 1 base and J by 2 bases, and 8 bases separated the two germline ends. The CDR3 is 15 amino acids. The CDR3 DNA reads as TGTGCCAGCAGCCAAGCGGTACTAAACACCGGGGAGCTGTTTTTT. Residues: CASSQAVLNTGELFF.

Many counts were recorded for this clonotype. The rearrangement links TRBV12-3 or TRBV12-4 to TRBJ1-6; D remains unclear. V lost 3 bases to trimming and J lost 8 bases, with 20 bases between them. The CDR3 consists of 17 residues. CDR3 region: CASSFGIGVRLDSPLHF. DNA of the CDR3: TGTGCCAGCAGTTTCGGGATCGGGGTTCGATTGGATTCACCCCTCCACTTT.

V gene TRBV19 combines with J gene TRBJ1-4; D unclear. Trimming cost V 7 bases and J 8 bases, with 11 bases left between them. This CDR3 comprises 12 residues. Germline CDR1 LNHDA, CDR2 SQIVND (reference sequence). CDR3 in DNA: TGTGCCAGTAACGACGGGAGGGAAAAACTGTTTTTT. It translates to CASNDGREKLFF.

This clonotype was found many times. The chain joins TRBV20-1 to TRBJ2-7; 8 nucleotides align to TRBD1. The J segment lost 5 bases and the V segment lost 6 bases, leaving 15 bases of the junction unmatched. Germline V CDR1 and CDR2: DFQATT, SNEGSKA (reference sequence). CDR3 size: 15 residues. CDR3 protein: CSASTGVTPNHEQYF. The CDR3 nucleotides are TGCAGTGCCTCGACAGGGGTAACCCCCAATCACGAGCAGTACTTC.